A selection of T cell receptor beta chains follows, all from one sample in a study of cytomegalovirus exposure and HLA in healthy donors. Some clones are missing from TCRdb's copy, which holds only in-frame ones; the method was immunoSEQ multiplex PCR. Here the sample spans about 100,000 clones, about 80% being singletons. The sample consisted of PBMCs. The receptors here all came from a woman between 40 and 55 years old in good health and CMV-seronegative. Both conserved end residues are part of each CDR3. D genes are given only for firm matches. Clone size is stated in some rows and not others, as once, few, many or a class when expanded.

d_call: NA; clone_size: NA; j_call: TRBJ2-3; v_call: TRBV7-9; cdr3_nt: TGTGCCAGCAGCCTGCAAGAGCGGGCCGGGGATACGCAGTATTTT; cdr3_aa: CASSLQERAGDTQYF
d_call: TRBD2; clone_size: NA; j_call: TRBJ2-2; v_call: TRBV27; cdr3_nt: TGTGCCAGCAGTCCAGCGGGAGGTCTCGGCACCGGGGAGCTGTTTTTT; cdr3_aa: CASSPAGGLGTGELFF
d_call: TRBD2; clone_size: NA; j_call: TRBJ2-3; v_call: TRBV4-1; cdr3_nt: TGCGCCAGCAGCCAAGCGGGTTCTAGCGGGAGCACAGATACGCAGTATTTT; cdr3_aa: CASSQAGSSGSTDTQYF
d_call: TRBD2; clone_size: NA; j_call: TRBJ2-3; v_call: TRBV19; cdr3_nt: TGTGCCAGTAGAACTAGCGGGAGCACAGATACGCAGTATTTT; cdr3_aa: CASRTSGSTDTQYF
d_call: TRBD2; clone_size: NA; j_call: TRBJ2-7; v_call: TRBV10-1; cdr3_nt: TGCGCCAGCGGTGAGGGGCCTAGCGGGAGTAACGAGCAGTACTTC; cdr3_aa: CASGEGPSGSNEQYF
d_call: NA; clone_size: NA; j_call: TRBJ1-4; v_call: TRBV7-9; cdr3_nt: TGTGCCAGCAGCTTAGCGTCTGCAACTAATGAAAAACTGTTTTTT; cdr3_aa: CASSLASATNEKLFF
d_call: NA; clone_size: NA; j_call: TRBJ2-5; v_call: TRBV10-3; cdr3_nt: TGTGCCATCAGTGAGGGAGGCGATCAAGAGACCCAGTACTTC; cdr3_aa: CAISEGGDQETQYF
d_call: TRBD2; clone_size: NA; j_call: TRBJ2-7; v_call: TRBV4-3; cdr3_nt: TGCGCCAGCAGCCAAGACATAGCGGGAGATAGGGAGCAGTACTTC; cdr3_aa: CASSQDIAGDREQYF
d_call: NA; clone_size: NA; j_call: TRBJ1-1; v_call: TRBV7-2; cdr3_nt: TGTGCCAGCAGCTTAGAGGGGGTATACACTGAAGCTTTCTTT; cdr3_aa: CASSLEGVYTEAFF
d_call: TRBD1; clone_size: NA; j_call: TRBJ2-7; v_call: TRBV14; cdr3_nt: TGTGCCAGCAGCCAAGGACAGGGGGGGAACGAGCAGTACTTC; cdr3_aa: CASSQGQGGNEQYF
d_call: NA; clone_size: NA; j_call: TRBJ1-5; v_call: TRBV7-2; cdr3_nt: TGTGCCAGCAGCTTAAGTCAGGGGCAGGGTCAGCCCCAGCATTTT; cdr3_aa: CASSLSQGQGQPQHF
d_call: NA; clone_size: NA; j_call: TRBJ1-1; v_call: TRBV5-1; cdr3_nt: TGCGCCAGCAGCCGCGGGGGGGGACGCACTGAAGCTTTCTTT; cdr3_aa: CASSRGGGRTEAFF
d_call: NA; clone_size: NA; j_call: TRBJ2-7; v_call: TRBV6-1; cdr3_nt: TGTGCCAGCAGTGAATATTTCGGGCCGGAGGACTACGAGCAGTACTTC; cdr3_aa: CASSEYFGPEDYEQYF
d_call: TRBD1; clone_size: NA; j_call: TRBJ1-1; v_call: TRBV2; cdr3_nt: TGTGCCAGCAGCGGACAGGGGGCTGCTGAAGCTTTCTTT; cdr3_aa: CASSGQGAAEAFF
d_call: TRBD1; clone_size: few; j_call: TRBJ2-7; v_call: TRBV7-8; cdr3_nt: TGTGCCAGCAGCTCAAAGGACAGGGAAAGGCCCTACGAGCAGTACTTC; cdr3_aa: CASSSKDRERPYEQYF
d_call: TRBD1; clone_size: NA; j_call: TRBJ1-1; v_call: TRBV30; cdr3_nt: TGTGCCTGGAGTGCCTATACAGGGGACGGGGAAGCTTTCTTT; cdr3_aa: CAWSAYTGDGEAFF
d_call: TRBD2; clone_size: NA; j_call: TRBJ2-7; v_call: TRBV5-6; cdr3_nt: TGTGCCAGCAGCTTGAGGGGGAGGGGCCAGCGGGAGACATACGAGCAGTACTTC; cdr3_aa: CASSLRGRGQRETYEQYF
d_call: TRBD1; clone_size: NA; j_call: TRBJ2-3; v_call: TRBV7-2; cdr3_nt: TGTGCCAGCAGCTTGGACAGGACTCCTGGAGATACGCAGTATTTT; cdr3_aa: CASSLDRTPGDTQYF
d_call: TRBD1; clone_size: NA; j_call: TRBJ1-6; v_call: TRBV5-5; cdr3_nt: TGTGCCAGCAGTTCTAGGACAGGGGGGGATTCACCCCTCCACTTT; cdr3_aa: CASSSRTGGDSPLHF
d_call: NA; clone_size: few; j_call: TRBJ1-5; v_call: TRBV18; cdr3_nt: TGTGCCAGCTCACCCGGGGCAGGGGACCAGCCCCAGCATTTT; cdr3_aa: CASSPGAGDQPQHF
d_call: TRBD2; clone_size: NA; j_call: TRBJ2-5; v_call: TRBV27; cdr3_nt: TGTGCCAGCAATGGGGGATCGGGACTAGATAAAGAGACCCAGTACTTC; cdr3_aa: CASNGGSGLDKETQYF
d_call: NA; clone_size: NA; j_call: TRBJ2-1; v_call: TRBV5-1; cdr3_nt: TGCGCCAGCGGCCTCTTACAGGGAGGGCGATCCCCAAAGTTCTTC; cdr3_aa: CASGLLQGGRSPKFF
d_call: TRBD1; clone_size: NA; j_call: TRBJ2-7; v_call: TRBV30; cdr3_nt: TGTGCCTGGAGTCTCGACGGGACAGGGGAACGCGAGCAGTACTTC; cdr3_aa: CAWSLDGTGEREQYF
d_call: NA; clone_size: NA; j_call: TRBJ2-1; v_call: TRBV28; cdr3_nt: TGTGCCAGCAGTCCGAGCGGAGACTACAATGAGCAGTTCTTC; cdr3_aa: CASSPSGDYNEQFF
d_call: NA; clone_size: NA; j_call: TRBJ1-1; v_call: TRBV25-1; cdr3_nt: TGTGCCAGCAGTGACCCTGGCAAGAACACTGAAGCTTTCTTT; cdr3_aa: CASSDPGKNTEAFF
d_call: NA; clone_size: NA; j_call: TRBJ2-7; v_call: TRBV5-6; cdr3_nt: TGTGCCAGCAGCCGAACCGTCTTAAGCTCCTACGAGCAGTACTTC; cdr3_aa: CASSRTVLSSYEQYF
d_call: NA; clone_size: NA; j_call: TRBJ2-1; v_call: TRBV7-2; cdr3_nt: TGTGCCAGCAGCTTTAGTAGCGGTTCCTACAATGAGCAGTTCTTC; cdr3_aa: CASSFSSGSYNEQFF
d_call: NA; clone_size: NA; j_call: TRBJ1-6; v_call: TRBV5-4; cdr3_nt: TGTGCCAGCAGCCTTACAGGGACCCCACCCCTCCACTTT; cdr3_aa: CASSLTGTPPLHF
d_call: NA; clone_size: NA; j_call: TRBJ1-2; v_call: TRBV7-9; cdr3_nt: TGTGCCAGCAGCTCGCCGGGACAAGATAACTATGGCTACACCTTC; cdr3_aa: CASSSPGQDNYGYTF
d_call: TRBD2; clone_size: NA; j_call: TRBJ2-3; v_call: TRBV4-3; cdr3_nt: TGCGCCAGCAGCCAAGATCCCCCCCAGCGGGGGGGCAGCGTTACGCAGTATTTT; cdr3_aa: CASSQDPPQRGGSVTQYF
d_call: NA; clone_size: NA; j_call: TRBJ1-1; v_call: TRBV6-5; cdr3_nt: TGTGCCAGCCTAGGGGTTGCGGGAAACACTGAAGCTTTCTTT; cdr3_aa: CASLGVAGNTEAFF
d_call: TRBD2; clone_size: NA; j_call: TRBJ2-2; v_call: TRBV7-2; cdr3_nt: TGTGCCAGCAGCTTACGTCGGGGGGGTGTGACGAACACCGGGGAGCTGTTTTTT; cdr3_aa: CASSLRRGGVTNTGELFF
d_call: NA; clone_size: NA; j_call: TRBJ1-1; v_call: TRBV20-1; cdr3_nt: TGCAGGGCTTCAGGAAACACTGAAGCTTTCTTT; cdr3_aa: CRASGNTEAFF
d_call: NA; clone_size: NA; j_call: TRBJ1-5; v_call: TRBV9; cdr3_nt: TGTGCCAGCAGCGTAGGTGTTGTGGGCGATCAGCCCCAGCATTTT; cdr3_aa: CASSVGVVGDQPQHF
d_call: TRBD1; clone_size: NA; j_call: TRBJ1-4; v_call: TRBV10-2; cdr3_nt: TGCGCCAGCAGTTTTGACAGGGGGAGCGAGGGTGAAAAACTGTTTTTT; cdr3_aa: CASSFDRGSEGEKLFF
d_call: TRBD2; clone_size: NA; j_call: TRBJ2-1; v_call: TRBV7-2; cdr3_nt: TGTGCCAGCAGCTTCGGGACTAGCGGGGGTGGTGAGCAGTTCTTC; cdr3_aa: CASSFGTSGGGEQFF
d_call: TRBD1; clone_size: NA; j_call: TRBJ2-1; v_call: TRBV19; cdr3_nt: TGTGCCAGTAGTATGCGTCAGGGACAGGGGTCCTACAATGAGCAGTTCTTC; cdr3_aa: CASSMRQGQGSYNEQFF
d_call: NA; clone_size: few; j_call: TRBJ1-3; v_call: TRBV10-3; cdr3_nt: TGTGCCATCAGTGAGGAGGCAAGGGGTGGAAACACCATATATTTT; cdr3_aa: CAISEEARGGNTIYF
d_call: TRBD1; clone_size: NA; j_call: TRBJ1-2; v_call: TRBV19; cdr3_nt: TGTGCCAGTAGCCCGGGACAGCCCTATGGCTACACCTTC; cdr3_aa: CASSPGQPYGYTF
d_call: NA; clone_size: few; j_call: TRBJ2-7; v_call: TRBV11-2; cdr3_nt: TGTGCCAGCAGCATATCGGACAGCTACGAGCAGTACTTC; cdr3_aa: CASSISDSYEQYF
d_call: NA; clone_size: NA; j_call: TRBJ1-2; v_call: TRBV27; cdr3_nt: TGTGCCAGCAGTTTACTCGGGGGGGACACCCAGGGCTATGGCTACACCTTC; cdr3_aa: CASSLLGGDTQGYGYTF
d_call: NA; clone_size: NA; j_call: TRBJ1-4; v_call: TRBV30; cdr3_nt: TGTGCCTGGGGATGGGAGTTAGGTAATGAAAAACTGTTTTTT; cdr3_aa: CAWGWELGNEKLFF
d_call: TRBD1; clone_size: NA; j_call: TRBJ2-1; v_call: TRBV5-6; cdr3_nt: TGTGCCAGCAGCACCGGACAGGGGGCCTACAATGAGCAGTTCTTC; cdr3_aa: CASSTGQGAYNEQFF
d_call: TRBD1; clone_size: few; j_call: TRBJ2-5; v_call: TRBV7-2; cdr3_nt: TGTGCCAGCAGCCCCTCACAGGGGGCCCGGGAGACCCAGTACTTC; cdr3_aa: CASSPSQGARETQYF
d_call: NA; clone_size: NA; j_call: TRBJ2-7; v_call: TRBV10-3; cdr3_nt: TGTGCCATCAGTGAGTCCTCGGTCCGGGGGAAGGGTGAGCAGTACTTC; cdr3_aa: CAISESSVRGKGEQYF
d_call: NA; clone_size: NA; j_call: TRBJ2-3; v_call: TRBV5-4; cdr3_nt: TGTGCCAGCGGCCTAGGGGTGGCTAGCACAGATACGCAGTATTTT; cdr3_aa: CASGLGVASTDTQYF
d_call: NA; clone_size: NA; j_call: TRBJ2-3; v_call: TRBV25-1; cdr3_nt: TGTGCCAGCAGTGAATCGGGAGTACTCACAGATACGCAGTATTTT; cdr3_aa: CASSESGVLTDTQYF
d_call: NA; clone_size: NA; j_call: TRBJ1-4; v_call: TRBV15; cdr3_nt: TGTGCCACCAGCAGAGGTCGGCAGGTTGAAAAACTGTTTTTT; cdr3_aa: CATSRGRQVEKLFF